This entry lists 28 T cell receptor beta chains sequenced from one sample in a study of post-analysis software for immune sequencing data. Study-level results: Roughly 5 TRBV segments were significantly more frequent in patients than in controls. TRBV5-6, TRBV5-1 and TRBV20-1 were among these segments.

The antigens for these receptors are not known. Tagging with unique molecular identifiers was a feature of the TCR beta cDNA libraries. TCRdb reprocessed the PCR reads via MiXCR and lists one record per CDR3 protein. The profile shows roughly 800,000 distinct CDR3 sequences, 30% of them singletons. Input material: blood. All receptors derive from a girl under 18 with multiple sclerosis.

The CDR3 loop reads CSARIQPNPYGYTF. CDR3 DNA sequence: TGCAGTGCTAGGATACAGCCGAACCCTTATGGCTACACCTTC. V is TRBV20-1 and J is TRBJ1-2, with D unresolved. CDR1 DFQATT and CDR2 SNEGSKA come from the germline V gene (reference sequence). The CDR3 is made up of 14 amino acids. Trimming took 3 bases from V and 5 from J, leaving 16 bases between them.

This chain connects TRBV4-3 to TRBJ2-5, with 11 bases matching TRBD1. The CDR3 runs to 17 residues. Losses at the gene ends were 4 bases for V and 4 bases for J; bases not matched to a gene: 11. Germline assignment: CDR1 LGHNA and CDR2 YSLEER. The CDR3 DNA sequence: TGCGCCAGCAGCCCCTTCCCGGGACAGGGGGTCGGAGAGACCCAGTACTTC. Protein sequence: CASSPFPGQGVGETQYF.

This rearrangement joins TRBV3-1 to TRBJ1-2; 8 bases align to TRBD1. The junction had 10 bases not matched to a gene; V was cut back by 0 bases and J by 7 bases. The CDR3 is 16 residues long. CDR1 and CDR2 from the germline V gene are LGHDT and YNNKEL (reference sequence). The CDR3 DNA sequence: TGTGCCAGCAGCCAAGATGTTTTCGGCAGGGGGCGTGGCTACACCTTC. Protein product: CASSQDVFGRGRGYTF.

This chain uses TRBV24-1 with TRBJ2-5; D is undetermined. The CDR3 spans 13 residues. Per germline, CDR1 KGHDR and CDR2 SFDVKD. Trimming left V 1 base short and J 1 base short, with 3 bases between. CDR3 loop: CATSDFGQETQYF. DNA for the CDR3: TGTGCCACCAGTGATTTCGGCCAAGAGACCCAGTACTTC.

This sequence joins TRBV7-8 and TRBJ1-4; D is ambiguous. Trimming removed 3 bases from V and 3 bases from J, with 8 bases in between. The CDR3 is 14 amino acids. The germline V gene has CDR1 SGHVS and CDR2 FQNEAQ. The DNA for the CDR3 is TGTGCCAGCAGCTTTCTAGGCTCTAATGAAAAACTGTTTTTT. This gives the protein CASSFLGSNEKLFF.

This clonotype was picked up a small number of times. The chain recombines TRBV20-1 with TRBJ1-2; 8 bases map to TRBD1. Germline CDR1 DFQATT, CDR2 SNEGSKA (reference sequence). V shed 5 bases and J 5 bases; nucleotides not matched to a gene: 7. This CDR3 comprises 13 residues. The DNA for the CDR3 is TGCAGTGCTGGGACAGGAGTTGGGTATGGCTACACCTTC. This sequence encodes CSAGTGVGYGYTF.

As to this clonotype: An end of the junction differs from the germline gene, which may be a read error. CDR3 sequence: CAGSIWRNEQFF. The CDR3 DNA reads TGTGCCGGCAGTATATGGCGGAATGAGCAGTTCTTC. The chain has TRBV12-3 or TRBV12-4 and TRBJ2-1; no clear D gene. The CDR3 contains 12 residues.

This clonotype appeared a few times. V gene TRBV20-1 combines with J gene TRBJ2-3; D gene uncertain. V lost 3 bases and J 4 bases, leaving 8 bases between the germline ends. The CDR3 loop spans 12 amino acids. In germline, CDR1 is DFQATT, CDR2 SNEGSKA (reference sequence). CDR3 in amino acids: CSASRVSDTQYF. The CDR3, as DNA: TGCAGTGCTAGTCGGGTTTCAGATACGCAGTATTTT.

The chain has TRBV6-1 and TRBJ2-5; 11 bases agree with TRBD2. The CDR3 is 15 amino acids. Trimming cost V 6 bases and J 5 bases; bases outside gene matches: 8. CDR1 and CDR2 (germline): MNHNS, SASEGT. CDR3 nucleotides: TGTGCCAGCAGAAGAACTAGCGGGAGTGGGGAGACCCAGTACTTC. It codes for CASRRTSGSGETQYF.

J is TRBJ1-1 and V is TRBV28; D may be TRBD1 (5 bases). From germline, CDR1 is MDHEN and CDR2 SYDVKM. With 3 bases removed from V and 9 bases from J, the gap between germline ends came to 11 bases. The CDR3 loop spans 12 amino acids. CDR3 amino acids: CASSFNDRQAFF. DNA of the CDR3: TGTGCCAGCAGTTTTAACGACAGACAAGCTTTCTTT.

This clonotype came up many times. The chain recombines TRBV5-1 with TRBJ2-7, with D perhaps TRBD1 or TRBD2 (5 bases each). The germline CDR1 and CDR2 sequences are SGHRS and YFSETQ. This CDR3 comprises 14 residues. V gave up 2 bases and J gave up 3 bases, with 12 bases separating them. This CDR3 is CASSFFWDGYEQYF. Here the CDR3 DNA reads TGCGCCAGCAGCTTCTTTTGGGACGGCTACGAGCAGTACTTC.

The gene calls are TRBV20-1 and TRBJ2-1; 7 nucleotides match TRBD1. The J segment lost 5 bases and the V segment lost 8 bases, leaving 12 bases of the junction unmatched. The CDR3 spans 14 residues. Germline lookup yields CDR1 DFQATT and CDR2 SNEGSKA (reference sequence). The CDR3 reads CSPSGTALHNEQFF. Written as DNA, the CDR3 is TGCAGTCCTTCCGGGACAGCTTTGCACAATGAGCAGTTCTTC.

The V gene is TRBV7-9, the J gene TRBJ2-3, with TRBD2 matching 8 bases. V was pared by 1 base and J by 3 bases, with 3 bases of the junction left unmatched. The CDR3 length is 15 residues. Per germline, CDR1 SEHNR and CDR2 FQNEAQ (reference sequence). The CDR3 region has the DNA TGTGCCAGCAGCTTAGACTCGGGAGGGACAGATACGCAGTATTTT. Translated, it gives CASSLDSGGTDTQYF.

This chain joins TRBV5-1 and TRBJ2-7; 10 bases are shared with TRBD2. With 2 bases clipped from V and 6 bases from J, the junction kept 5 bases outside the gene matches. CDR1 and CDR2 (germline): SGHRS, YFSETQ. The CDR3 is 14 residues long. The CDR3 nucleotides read TGCGCCAGCAGCTTAATATCTAGCGGGAGCGAGCAGTACTTC. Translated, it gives CASSLISSGSEQYF.

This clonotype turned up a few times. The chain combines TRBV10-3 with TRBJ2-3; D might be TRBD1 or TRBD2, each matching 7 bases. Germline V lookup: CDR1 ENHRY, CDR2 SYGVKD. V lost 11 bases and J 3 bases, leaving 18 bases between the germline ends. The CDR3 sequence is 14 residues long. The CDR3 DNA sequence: TGTGCCGCCCAGGGGGGGGGCCAGACAGATACGCAGTATTTT. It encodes CAAQGGGQTDTQYF.

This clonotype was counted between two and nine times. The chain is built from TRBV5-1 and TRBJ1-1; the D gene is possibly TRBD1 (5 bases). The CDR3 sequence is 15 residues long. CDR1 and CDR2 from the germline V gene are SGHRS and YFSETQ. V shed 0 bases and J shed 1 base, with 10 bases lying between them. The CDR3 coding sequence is TGCGCCAGCAGCTTGGTGACAGCCTCGAACACTGAAGCTTTCTTT. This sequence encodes CASSLVTASNTEAFF.

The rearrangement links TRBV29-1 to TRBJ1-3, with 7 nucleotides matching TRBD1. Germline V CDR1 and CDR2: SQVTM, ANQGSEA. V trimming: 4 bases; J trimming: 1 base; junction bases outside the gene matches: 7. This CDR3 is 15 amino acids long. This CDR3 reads CSVAGLQGSGNTIYF. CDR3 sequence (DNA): TGCAGCGTTGCGGGGTTACAGGGGTCTGGAAACACCATATATTTT.

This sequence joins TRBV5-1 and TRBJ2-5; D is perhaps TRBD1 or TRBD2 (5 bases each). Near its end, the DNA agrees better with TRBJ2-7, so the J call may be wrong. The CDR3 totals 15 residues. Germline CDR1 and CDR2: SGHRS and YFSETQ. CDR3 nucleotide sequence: TGCGCCAGCAGCCCATCCGGGGCTAGGGCCTACGAGCAGTACTTC. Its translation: CASSPSGARAYEQYF.

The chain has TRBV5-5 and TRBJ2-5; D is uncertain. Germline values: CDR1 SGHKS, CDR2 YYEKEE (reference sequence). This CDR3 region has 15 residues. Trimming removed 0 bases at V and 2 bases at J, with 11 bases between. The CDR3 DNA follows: TGTGCCAGCAGCTTGGAAGTGGCATATCAAGAGACCCAGTACTTC. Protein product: CASSLEVAYQETQYF. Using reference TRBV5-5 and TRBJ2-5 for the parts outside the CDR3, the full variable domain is DAGVTQSPTHLIKTRGQQVTLRCSPISGHKSVSWYQQVLGQGPQFIFQYYEKEERGRGNFPDRFSARQFPNYSSELNVNALLLGDSALYLCASSLEVAYQETQYFGPGTRLLVL.

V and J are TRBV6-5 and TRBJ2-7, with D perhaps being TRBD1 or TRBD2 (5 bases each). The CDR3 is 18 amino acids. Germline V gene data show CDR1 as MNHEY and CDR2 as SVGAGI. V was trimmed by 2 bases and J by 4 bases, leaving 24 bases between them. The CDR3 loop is CASSYPRQGPGLGYEQYF. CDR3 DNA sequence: TGTGCCAGCAGTTACCCCCGCCAGGGACCAGGGTTGGGGTACGAGCAGTACTTC.

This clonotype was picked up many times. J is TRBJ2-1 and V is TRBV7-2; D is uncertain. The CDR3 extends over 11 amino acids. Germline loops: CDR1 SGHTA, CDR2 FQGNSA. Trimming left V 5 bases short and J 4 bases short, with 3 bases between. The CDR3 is CASSVYNEQFF. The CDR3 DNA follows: TGTGCCAGCAGCGTTTACAATGAGCAGTTCTTC.

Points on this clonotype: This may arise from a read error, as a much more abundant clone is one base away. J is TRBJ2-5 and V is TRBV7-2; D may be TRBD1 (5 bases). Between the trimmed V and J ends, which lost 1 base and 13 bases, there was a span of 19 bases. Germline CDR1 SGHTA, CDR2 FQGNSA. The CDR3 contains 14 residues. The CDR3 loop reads CASSLVGQGGEPYF. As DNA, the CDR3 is TGTGCCAGCAGCTTAGTGGGTCAGGGTGGAGAGCCGTACTTC.

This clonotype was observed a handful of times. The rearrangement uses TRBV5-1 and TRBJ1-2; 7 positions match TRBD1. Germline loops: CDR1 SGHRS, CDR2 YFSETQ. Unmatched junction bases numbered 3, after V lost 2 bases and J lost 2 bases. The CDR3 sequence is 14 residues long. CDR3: CASSFSDRNYGYTF. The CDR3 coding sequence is TGCGCCAGCAGCTTTTCGGACAGGAACTATGGCTACACCTTC.

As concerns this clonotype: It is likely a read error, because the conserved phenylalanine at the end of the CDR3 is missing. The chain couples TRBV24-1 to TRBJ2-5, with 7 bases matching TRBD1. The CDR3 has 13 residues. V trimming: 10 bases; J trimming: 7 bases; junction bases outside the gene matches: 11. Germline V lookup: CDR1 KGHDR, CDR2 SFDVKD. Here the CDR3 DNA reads TGTGCCACGGGAGATCCGGGACAGACGACCCAGTACCTC. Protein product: CATGDPGQTTQYL.

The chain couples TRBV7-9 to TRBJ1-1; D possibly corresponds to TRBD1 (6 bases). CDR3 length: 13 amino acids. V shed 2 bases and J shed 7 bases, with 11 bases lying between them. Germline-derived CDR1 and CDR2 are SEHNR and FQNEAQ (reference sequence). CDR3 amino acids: CASSLSGASEAFF. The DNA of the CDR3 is TGTGCCAGCAGCTTATCAGGGGCAAGTGAAGCTTTCTTT.

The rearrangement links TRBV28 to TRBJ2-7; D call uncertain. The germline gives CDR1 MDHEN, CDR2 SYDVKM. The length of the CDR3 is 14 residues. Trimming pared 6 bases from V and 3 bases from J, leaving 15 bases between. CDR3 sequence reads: CASSLHIINYEQYF. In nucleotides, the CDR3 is TGTGCCAGCAGCCTACACATAATCAACTACGAGCAGTACTTC.

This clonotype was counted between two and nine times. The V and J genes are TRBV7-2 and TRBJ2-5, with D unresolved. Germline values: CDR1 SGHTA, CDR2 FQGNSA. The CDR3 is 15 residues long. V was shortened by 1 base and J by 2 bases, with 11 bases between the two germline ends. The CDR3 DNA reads TGTGCCAGCAGCTTAGTTGTTGGGCCTCAAGAGACCCAGTACTTC. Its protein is CASSLVVGPQETQYF.

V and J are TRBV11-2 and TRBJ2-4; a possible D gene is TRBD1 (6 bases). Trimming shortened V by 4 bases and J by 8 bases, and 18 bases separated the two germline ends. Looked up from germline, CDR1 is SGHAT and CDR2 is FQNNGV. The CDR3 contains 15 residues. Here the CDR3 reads CASSYPRRGIDIQYF. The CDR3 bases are TGTGCCAGCAGCTATCCCCGCAGGGGTATAGACATTCAGTACTTC.